This TCR beta chain was captured by sequencing in a study of shared clonotypes between healthy human individuals (dated by TCRdb to the early 2020s). For the study in its entirety: Three men and two women, aged 18 to 49 years, made up the cohort. For each donor, CD4 naive and CD4 memory were each given three plates, CD8 naive was given two plates, and CD8 memory was given one plate. To estimate repertoire size and how much clonotypes are shared between individuals, the study performed deep sequencing of blood TCR repertoires from about 5 healthy adults. Libraries were prepared and TCR repertoires were sequenced by different laboratories using diverse techniques, in order to increase sequencing depth and limit assay-specific biases. Per donor, leukapheresis produced somewhere between about 0.94 and 9.5 billion PBMCs. General findings and caveats noted by the study authors: Sharing across several donors was observed for about 5% of naive CD4, over 3% of naive CD8, 2% to 2.5% of memory CD4, and approximately 0.41% of memory CD8 clonotypes. Incomplete sequencing was indicated by rarefaction of sorted-subset datasets, despite the large sequencing depth. Only blood was sampled, and tissue TCR repertoires likely differ from those in blood. Because the study included only a small number of donors, the genetic and exposure-history diversity represented was limited. Compared with non-shared clonotypes, clonotypes shared by all four sorted-subset donors had higher generation probabilities. Based on pairwise subsampling, the degree of clonotype sharing among donors was expected to be affected by sequencing depth. Larger estimated clonotype richness was generally found for naive subsets than for memory subsets.

For this clone: It lacks a known antigen. Base-call qualities are not available, and no considerably larger clone is one nucleotide away.

The donors were healthy, HIV-negative adults who had no recently reported acute infections or vaccinations. Only Caucasian adults living in Nashville, Tennessee, USA were represented among the donors. CD4+ T cells were enriched by magnetic negative selection, after which naive cells were positively selected on CD45RA and the negative fraction was taken as the memory subset. Blood was obtained by leukapheresis, after which PBMCs were separated by Ficoll-Histopaque density gradient centrifugation and cryopreserved in liquid nitrogen vapor phase. Analytical flow cytometry was used to check the purity and quantity of each magnetically sorted T cell population. Each sorted fraction had its genomic DNA isolated and then quantified by UV absorbance on a Nanodrop 2000c. Using the deep immunoSEQ assay, multiplex PCR amplified TCR CDR3 regions from genomic DNA. Extracted genomic DNA from each cell subset was spread evenly across all wells of several immunoSEQ 96-well plates, with each plate serving as a replicate. For sorted subsets, around 200 ng genomic DNA, equal to some 28,000 T cell genomes, was loaded into each replicate PCR. Purified libraries were measured with a Qubit 3.0 fluorometer, size-checked on a Bioanalyzer 2100, and measured again with the KAPA Library Quantification kit. Every immunoSEQ 96-well plate was sequenced on a dedicated single-read 150-cycle Illumina NextSeq 550 flow cell. Per the authors' processing: Because only junctional sequences without quality scores were contained in the immunoSEQ output, filtering matching that applied to full-length reads could not be performed. To assign V/J genes and CDR3, sequences were annotated using PyIR, a Python wrapper for IgBLAST v1.9, with IMGT germline references. Reads were filtered out if the reads had weak V/J assignments (E-value above 1e-6), no CDR3, stop codons, out-of-frame junctions, or ambiguous translated residues. V3J clonotypes were defined by identical inferred V gene, J gene, and CDR3 amino acid sequence. To compute the percentage overlap between repertoires, the number of shared unique clonotypes was divided by the size of the smaller repertoire. RTK rarefaction, the Chao1 estimator, and Recon v2.1 estimates of unobserved clonotypes were used to assess repertoire richness. For all TCRbeta clonotypes obtained by the gDNA method from a few donors, generation probabilities were computed with OLGA. Sourced from immuneACCESS, this table was stored by TCRdb with only in-frame sequences that have V and J called. A share of the clones is absent; for the studies checked, an unresolved V gene accounts for under half, and the remainder has no known explanation. D and trimming were read from the DNA, whereas the V and J calls and clone size are those reported in that table. Recorded for this sample are 2 million to 2.5 million clones; just over 90% of them occurred a single time. Of the sample, 0.39% falls within the top ten clones.

The CDR3, from cysteine to phenylalanine, totals 13 residues. This entry keeps only the CDR3 DNA: 39 bases, framed from base 1. According to the germline V gene (reference sequence), CDR1 reads GTSNPN and CDR2 reads SVGIG. At the junction V is shortened by 5 bases and J by 2 bases, with 10 bases in between. Sample: naive CD4+ T cells from PBMCs. The cell subset or site label, read with the paper, signifies: CD45RA+ positively selected. The chain employs TRBV30 and TRBJ1-3; the D gene is perhaps TRBD1, from 5 matching bases. This clonotype was obtained from a man younger than 35 in good health. Some clones in this sample may be carry-over from other donors' samples. For the CDR3, the sequence is CAWGFRAGNTIYF. The sequenced DNA is TGTGCCTGGGGCTTCAGGGCTGGAAACACCATATATTTT. With the rest looked up from the reference TRBV30 and TRBJ1-3 genes rather than sequenced, the full variable domain is SQTIHQWPATLVQPVGSPLSLECTVEGTSNPNLYWYRQAAGRGLQLLFYSVGIGQISSEVPQNLSASRPQDRQFILSSKKLLLSDSGFYLCAWGFRAGNTIYFGEGSWLTVV.